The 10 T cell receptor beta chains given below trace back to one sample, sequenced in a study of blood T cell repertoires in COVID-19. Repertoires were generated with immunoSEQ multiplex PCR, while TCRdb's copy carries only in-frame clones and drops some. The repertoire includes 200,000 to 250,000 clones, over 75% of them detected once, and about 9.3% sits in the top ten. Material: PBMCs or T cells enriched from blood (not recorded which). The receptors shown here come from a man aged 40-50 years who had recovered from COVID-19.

The CDR3 reads CASSRGLQDTQYF. The CDR3 coding sequence is TGTGCCAGTAGTCGCGGCCTTCAAGATACGCAGTATTTT. The chain combines TRBV19 with TRBJ2-3; D remains ambiguous. The CDR3 contains 13 residues. Trimming pared 5 bases from V and 5 bases from J, leaving 11 bases between. Germline assignment: CDR1 LNHDA and CDR2 SQIVND (reference sequence).

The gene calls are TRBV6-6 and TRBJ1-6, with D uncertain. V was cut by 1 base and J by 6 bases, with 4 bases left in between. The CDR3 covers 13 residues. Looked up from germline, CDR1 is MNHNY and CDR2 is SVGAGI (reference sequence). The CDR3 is CASSYYGNSPLHF. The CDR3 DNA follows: TGTGCCAGCAGTTACTACGGTAATTCACCCCTCCACTTT.

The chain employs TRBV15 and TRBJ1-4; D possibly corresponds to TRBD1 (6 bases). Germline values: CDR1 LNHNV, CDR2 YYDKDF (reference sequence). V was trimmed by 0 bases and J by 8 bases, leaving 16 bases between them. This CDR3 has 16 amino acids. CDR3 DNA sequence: TGTGCCACCAGCAGAGATGGACGAGGGGGAAGAGAAAAACTGTTTTTT. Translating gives CATSRDGRGGREKLFF.

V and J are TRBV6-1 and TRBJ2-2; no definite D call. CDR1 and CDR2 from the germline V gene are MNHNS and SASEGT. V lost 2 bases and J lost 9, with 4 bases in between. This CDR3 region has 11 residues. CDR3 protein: CASSEFWELFF. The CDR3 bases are TGTGCCAGCAGTGAATTCTGGGAGCTGTTTTTT.

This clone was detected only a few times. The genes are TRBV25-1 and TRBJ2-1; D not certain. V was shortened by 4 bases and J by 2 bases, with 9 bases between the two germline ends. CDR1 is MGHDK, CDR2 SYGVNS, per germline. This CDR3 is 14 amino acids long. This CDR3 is CASSGLEAYNEQFF. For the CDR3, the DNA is TGTGCCAGCAGTGGGCTAGAAGCCTACAATGAGCAGTTCTTC.

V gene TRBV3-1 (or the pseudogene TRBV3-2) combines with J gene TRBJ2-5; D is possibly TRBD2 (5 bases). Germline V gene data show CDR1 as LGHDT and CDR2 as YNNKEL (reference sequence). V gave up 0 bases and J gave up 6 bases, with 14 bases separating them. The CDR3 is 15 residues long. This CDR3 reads CASSQDGLWVQTQYF. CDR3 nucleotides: TGTGCCAGCAGCCAAGATGGACTTTGGGTTCAGACCCAGTACTTC.

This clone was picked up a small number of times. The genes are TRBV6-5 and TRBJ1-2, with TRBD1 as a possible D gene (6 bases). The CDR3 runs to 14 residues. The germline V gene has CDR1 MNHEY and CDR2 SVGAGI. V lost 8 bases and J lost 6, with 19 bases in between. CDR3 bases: TGTGCCAGCGGGAATCGACAGGTGTTGGATGGCTACACCTTC. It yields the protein CASGNRQVLDGYTF.

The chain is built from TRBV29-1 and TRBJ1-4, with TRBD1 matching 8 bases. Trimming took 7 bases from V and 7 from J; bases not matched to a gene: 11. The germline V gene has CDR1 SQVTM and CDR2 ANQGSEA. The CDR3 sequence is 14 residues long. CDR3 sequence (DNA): TGCAGCGCTTACCGACAGGGGAGGGGTGAAAAACTGTTTTTT. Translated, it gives CSAYRQGRGEKLFF.

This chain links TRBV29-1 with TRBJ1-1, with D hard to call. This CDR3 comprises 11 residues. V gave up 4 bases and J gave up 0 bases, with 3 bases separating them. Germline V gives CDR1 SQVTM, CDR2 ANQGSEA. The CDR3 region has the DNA TGCAGCGTTGCAGTGAACACTGAAGCTTTCTTT. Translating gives CSVAVNTEAFF.

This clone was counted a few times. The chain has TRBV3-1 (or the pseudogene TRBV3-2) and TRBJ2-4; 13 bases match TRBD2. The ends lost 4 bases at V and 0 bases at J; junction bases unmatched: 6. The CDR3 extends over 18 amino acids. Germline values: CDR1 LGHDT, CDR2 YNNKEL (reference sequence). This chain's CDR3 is CASSPRGTSGVAKNIQYF. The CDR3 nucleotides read TGTGCCAGCAGCCCGAGGGGGACTAGCGGGGTAGCCAAAAACATTCAGTACTTC.